This record covers a single T cell receptor beta chain. What it recognizes is unknown. This sample stems from a study of cytomegalovirus exposure and HLA in healthy donors. Whole-study findings and limits: Clonal expansion was found to be greater in HLA-associated TCR beta chains than in equally common others in a later analysis. Sequencing likely generated an artifact that appeared as a cluster of highly shared sequence variants.

Primers for the PCR totalled 60 Vbeta and 13 Jbeta. The table came from immunoSEQ multiplex PCR; TCRdb's copy has only in-frame clones and leaves some out. This sample has 130,000 to 150,000 clones, with 70% to 75% found just once. The CDR3 loop spans 15 amino acids. Per the germline V gene, CDR1 is LNHDA and CDR2 is SQIVND (reference sequence). V gave up 3 bases and J gave up 6 bases; unmatched junction bases: 8. This receptor was obtained from a human donor in good health. The rearrangement uses TRBV19 and TRBJ1-5; 7 bases line up with TRBD1. Sequenced input: PBMCs. DNA of the CDR3: TGTGCCAGTAGTATCTTCGGGACAGAAAGTCAGCCCCAGCATTTT. This gives the protein CASSIFGTESQPQHF.